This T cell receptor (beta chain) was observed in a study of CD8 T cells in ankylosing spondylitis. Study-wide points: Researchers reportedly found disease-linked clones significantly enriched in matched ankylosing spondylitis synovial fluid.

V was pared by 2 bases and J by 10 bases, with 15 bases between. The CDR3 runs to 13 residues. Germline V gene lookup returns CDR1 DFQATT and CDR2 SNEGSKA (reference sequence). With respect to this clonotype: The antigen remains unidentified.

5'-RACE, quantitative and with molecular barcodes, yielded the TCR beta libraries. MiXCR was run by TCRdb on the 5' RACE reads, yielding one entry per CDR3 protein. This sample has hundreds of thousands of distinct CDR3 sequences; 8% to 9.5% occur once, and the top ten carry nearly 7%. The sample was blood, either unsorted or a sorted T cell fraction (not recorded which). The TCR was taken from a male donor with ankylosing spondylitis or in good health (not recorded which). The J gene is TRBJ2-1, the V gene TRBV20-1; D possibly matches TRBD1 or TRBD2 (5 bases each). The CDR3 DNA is TGCAGTGCTAGACGGGTGGGGCGCGGGGAGCAGTTCTTC. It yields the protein CSARRVGRGEQFF.